Below are 3 T cell receptor beta chains sequenced from a single sample in a study of Graves' ophthalmopathy and Graves' hyperthyroidism. Amplification of TCR beta CDR3 regions used RNA transcripts. HTBI-primed first-round RT-PCR preceded second-round multiplex PCR. TCRdb re-called the multiplex PCR reads through MiXCR, storing one row per CDR3 protein. The table has about 620,000 distinct CDR3 sequences, 20% to 25% seen once. Sample: peripheral blood. The receptors stem from a woman aged 18-29 years with stable Graves' hyperthyroidism. Some clones in this sample may be carry-over from other donors' samples.

This clonotype was seen many times. The CDR3 loop is CASSFLGLQETQYF. The DNA for the CDR3 is TGTGCCAGCAGTTTCCTCGGTTTACAAGAGACCCAGTACTTC. The J gene is TRBJ2-5, the V gene TRBV12-3 or TRBV12-4; D is uncertain. The CDR3 is 14 amino acids. Deletions cut 3 bases from V and 2 bases from J, with 10 bases between.

The genes are TRBV12-5 and TRBJ1-1; D might be TRBD1 (6 bases). The CDR3 loop spans 14 amino acids. V shed 4 bases and J shed 6 bases, with 15 bases lying between them. The germline gives CDR1 LGHNT, CDR2 FRNRAP. The CDR3 nucleotides read TGTGCTAGTGGTTCGGGACAATCGAGGGCTGAAGCTTTCTTT. This sequence encodes CASGSGQSRAEAFF.

This clonotype came up many times. The chain links TRBV25-1 to TRBJ2-5; D may be TRBD2 (6 bases). The V end was cut by 5 bases, the J end by 4 bases, with 17 bases between. The CDR3 length is 15 residues. Germline CDR1 and CDR2: MGHDK and SYGVNS. Here the CDR3 reads CASSTTTGTGETQYF. The CDR3 coding sequence is TGTGCCAGCAGTACAACCACCGGGACTGGAGAGACCCAGTACTTC.